The clone carrying this T cell receptor beta chain was recorded a few times. The sample originates from a study of blood T cells in healthy people across ages. For the second PCR, which ran for roughly 7 to 11 cycles, a sample-barcoded 5' primer and a J-beta primer mix were used. TCRdb analysed the 5' RACE reads with MiXCR anew, one entry per CDR3 protein. The sample comprises 1.5 million to 2 million distinct CDR3 sequences, approximately 50% of which are singletons, and approximately 2.1% rests with the top ten. Germline loops: CDR1 SGHTA, CDR2 FQGNSA. V lost 5 bases to trimming and J lost 5 bases; unmatched junction nucleotides: 8. The CDR3 contains 16 residues.

Input material: blood. The V gene is TRBV7-2, the J gene TRBJ2-4; the match to TRBD2 covers 11 bases. The source is a woman in her thirties or forties in good health. The chain's CDR3 is CASSPNSGGAQNIQYF. The CDR3 DNA follows: TGTGCCAGCAGCCCGAATAGCGGGGGGGCCCAAAACATTCAGTACTTC. Supplemented by reference TRBV7-2 and TRBJ2-4, the full variable domain reads GAGVSQSPSNKVTEKGKDVELRCDPISGHTALYWYRQSLGQGLEFLIYFQGNSAPDKSGLPSDRFSAERTGGSVSTLTIQRTQQEDSAVYLCASSPNSGGAQNIQYFGAGTRLSVL.